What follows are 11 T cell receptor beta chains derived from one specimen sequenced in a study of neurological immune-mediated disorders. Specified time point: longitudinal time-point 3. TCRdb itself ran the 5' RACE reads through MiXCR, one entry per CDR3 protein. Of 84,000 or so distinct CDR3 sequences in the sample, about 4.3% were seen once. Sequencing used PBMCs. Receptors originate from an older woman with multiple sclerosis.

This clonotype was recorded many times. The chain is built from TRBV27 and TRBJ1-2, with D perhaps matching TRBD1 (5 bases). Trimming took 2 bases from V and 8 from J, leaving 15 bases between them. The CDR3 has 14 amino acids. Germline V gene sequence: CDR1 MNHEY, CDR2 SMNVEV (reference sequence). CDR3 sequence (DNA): TGTGCCAGCAGTTTAAGCCCAGGGATTTTGGGCTACACCTTC. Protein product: CASSLSPGILGYTF.

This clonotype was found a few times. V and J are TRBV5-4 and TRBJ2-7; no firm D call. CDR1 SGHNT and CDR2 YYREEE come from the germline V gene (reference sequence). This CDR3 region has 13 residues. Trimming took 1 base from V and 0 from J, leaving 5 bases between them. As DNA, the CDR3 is TGTGCCAGCAGCTTGTACACCTCCTACGAGCAGTACTTC. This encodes CASSLYTSYEQYF. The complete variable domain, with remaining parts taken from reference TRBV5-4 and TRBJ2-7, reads ETGVTQSPTHLIKTRGQQVTLRCSSQSGHNTVSWYQQALGQGPQFIFQYYREEENGRGNFPPRFSGLQFPNYSSELNVNALELDDSALYLCASSLYTSYEQYFGPGTRLTVT.

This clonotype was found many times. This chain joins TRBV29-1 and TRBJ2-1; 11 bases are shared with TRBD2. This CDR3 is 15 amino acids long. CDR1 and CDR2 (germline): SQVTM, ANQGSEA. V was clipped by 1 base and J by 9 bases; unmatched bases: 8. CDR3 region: CSVEVQVAGGLEQFF. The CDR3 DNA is TGCAGCGTTGAAGTCCAGGTAGCGGGGGGGCTTGAGCAGTTCTTC.

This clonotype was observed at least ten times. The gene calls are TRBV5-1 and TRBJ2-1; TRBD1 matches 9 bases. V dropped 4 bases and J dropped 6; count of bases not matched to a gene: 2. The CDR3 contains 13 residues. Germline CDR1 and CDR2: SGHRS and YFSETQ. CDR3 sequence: CASSTDRGNEQFF. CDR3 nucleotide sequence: TGCGCCAGCAGCACGGACAGGGGCAATGAGCAGTTCTTC.

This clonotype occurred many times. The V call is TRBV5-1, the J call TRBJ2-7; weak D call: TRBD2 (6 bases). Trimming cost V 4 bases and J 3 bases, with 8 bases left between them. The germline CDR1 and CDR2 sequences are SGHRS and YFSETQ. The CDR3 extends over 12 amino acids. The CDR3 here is CASSQEGYEQYF. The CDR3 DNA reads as TGCGCCAGCAGCCAGGAGGGCTACGAGCAGTACTTC.

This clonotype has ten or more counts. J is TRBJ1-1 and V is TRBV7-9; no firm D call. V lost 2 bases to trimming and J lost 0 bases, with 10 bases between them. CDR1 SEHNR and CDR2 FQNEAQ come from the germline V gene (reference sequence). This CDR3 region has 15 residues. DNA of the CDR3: TGTGCCAGCAGCTTATTGCGGCAGATGAACACTGAAGCTTTCTTT. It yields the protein CASSLLRQMNTEAFF.

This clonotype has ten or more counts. The CDR3 sequence is CASSPRTGMVQKTQYF. As DNA, the CDR3 is TGCGCCAGCAGCCCCAGGACAGGGATGGTTCAAAAGACCCAGTACTTC. This chain links TRBV5-1 with TRBJ2-5; 8 nucleotides match TRBD1. The CDR3 has 16 residues. V gave up 4 bases and J gave up 6 bases; unmatched junction bases: 14. CDR1 is SGHRS, CDR2 YFSETQ, per germline.

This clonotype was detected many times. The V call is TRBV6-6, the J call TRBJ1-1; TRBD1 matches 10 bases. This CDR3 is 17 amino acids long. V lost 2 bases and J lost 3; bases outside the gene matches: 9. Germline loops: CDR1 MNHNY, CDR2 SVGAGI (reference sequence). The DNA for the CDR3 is TGTGCCAGCAGTTACCATACGACAGGGGGCTCGTACACTGAAGCTTTCTTT. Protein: CASSYHTTGGSYTEAFF.

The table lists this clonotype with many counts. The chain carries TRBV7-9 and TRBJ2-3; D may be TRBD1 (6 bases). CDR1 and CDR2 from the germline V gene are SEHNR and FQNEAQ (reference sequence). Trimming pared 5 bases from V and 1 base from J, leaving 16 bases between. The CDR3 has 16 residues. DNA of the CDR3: TGTGCCAGCAGCCAAAAGGTGACAGGACGCACAGATACGCAGTATTTT. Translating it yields CASSQKVTGRTDTQYF.

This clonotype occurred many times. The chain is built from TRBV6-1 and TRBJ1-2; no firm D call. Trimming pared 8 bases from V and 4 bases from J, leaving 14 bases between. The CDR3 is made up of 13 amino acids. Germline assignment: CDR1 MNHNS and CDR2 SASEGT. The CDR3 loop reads CASQPETIYGYTF. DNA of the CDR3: TGTGCCAGCCAGCCAGAAACGATCTATGGCTACACCTTC.

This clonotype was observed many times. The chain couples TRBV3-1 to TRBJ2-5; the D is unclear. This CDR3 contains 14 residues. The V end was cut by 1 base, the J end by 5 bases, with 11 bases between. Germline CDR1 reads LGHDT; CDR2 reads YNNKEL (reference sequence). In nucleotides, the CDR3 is TGTGCCAGCAGCCAAGGGCACCAGCCGGAGACCCAGTACTTC. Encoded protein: CASSQGHQPETQYF.